What follows are 13 T cell receptor beta chains derived from one specimen sequenced in a study of CD8 T cells in ankylosing spondylitis. TCRdb independently ran MiXCR on the 5' RACE reads; one entry per CDR3 protein. The table lists some 130,000 distinct CDR3 sequences, more than 5.5% of them singletons. The sample consisted of blood, either unsorted or a sorted T cell fraction (not recorded which). These receptor sequences come from a female donor with ankylosing spondylitis or in good health (not recorded which).

This clonotype was recorded many times. The chain is built from TRBV7-9 and TRBJ2-7; 10 bases map to TRBD1. CDR3 length equals 15 residues. Trimming at V came to 4 bases and at J to 3 bases, leaving 6 bases not matched to a gene. Looked up from germline, CDR1 is SEHNR and CDR2 is FQNEAQ (reference sequence). The CDR3 region has the DNA TGTGCCAGCAGCTCCACGACAGGGGGCCTCTACGAGCAGTACTTC. Its translation is CASSSTTGGLYEQYF.

This clonotype occurred many times. This sequence joins TRBV11-2 and TRBJ2-7; D call uncertain. The CDR3 extends over 12 amino acids. Trimming left V 3 bases short and J 6 bases short, with 9 bases between. Germline CDR1 is SGHAT and CDR2 is FQNNGV. For the CDR3, the DNA is TGTGCCAGCAGCTTTTTCGAGTCCGAGCAGTACTTC. This sequence encodes CASSFFESEQYF.

In its sample, this clonotype was seen many times. The rearrangement uses TRBV7-8 and TRBJ2-4, with D perhaps TRBD1 or TRBD2 (6 bases each). V shed 4 bases and J shed 0 bases, with 13 bases lying between them. The CDR3 is 16 residues long. Germline CDR1 and CDR2: SGHVS and FQNEAQ. The CDR3 spells CASSSGANLAKNIQYF. Here the CDR3 DNA reads TGTGCCAGCAGCTCGGGGGCTAATCTAGCCAAAAACATTCAGTACTTC.

This clonotype was counted many times. V is TRBV4-1 and J is TRBJ1-4; D is unclear. The CDR3 covers 15 residues. Trimming shortened V by 1 base and J by 1 base, and 7 bases separated the two germline ends. From germline, CDR1 is MGHRA and CDR2 YSYEKL. The CDR3 reads CASSQVEGTNEKLFF. Written as DNA, the CDR3 is TGCGCCAGCAGCCAAGTTGAGGGAACTAATGAAAAACTGTTTTTT.

The chain links TRBV28 to TRBJ2-7; D not resolved. CDR1 is MDHEN, CDR2 SYDVKM, per germline. The CDR3 has 15 amino acids. V was trimmed by 5 bases and J by 1 base, leaving 15 bases between them. In DNA, the CDR3 is TGTGCCAGCAGTCCAGGCCAGGTGATGTCCTACGAGCAGTACTTC. Residues: CASSPGQVMSYEQYF.

This clonotype has a count of ten or more. The V gene is TRBV6-1, the J gene TRBJ2-3, with TRBD1 identical over 8 bases. The CDR3 is made up of 18 amino acids. Germline loops: CDR1 MNHNS, CDR2 SASEGT. With 3 bases clipped from V and 0 bases from J, the junction kept 11 bases outside the gene matches. The CDR3 region has the DNA TGTGCCAGCAGTGACCCCAACCTCAGGGGGCGCAGCACAGATACGCAGTATTTT. Its protein product is CASSDPNLRGRSTDTQYF.

This clonotype was counted ten times or more. V usage is TRBV2 and J usage is TRBJ2-7; D is unresolved. The V end lost 0 bases, the J end lost 5 bases, and 5 bases lay between the germline ends. The CDR3 consists of 12 residues. Germline lookup yields CDR1 SNHLY and CDR2 FYNNEI. CDR3 nucleotide sequence: TGTGCCAGCAGTGAAGCTCGGAACGAGCAGTACTTC. Protein sequence: CASSEARNEQYF.

There are many counts of this clonotype. The V call is TRBV2, the J call TRBJ2-1, with D maybe TRBD1 (6 bases). The V gene's germline CDR1 is SNHLY and CDR2 FYNNEI. There are 13 residues in the CDR3. Trimming took off 5 bases at V and 8 bases at J, with 13 bases between the two ends. CDR3 in DNA: TGTGCCAGCAGTCTAACAGGGTACGATGAGCAGTTCTTC. Residues: CASSLTGYDEQFF.

There are many counts of this clonotype. CDR3 loop: CASSDRDSTLQETQYF. For the CDR3, the DNA is TGTGCCAGCAGTGACCGGGACTCCACACTTCAAGAGACCCAGTACTTC. The genes are TRBV27 and TRBJ2-5; D is possibly TRBD2 (6 bases). Germline CDR1 MNHEY, CDR2 SMNVEV (reference sequence). There are 16 residues in the CDR3. Between the trimmed V and J ends, which lost 5 bases and 2 bases, there was a span of 18 bases.

In this sample, this clonotype turned up many times. CDR3 region: CASNPDGNTEAFF. The CDR3 DNA reads TGTGCCAGCAACCCAGACGGGAACACTGAAGCTTTCTTT. J is TRBJ1-1 and V is TRBV4-2; D unclear. The CDR3 sequence is 13 residues long. V gave up 7 bases and J gave up 1 base, with 10 bases separating them. Germline V gene sequence: CDR1 LGHNA, CDR2 YNFKEQ.

This clonotype was seen ten or more times. This chain joins TRBV20-1 and TRBJ2-3; maybe TRBD1 (5 bases). This CDR3 is 13 amino acids long. CDR1 DFQATT and CDR2 SNEGSKA come from the germline V gene (reference sequence). Trimming pared 3 bases from V and 2 bases from J, leaving 9 bases between. For the CDR3, the DNA is TGCAGTGCTAGTGACAGATCCACAGATACGCAGTATTTT. It encodes CSASDRSTDTQYF.

This clonotype was detected ten times or more. The rearrangement links TRBV12-3 or TRBV12-4 to TRBJ1-5; 7 nucleotides match TRBD1. The CDR3 extends over 15 amino acids. V shed 6 bases, J shed 4 bases, and the junction held 9 bases outside the gene matches. DNA of the CDR3: TGTGCCAGCAGCCCCTACCGGGACAGAAATCAGCCCCAGCATTTT. Its protein is CASSPYRDRNQPQHF.

There are many counts of this clonotype. V and J are TRBV6-2 or TRBV6-3 and TRBJ2-6; 7 positions match TRBD1. With V trimmed by 6 bases and J by 0 bases, 5 bases remained unmatched. Germline CDR1 MNHEY, CDR2 SVGEGT. The CDR3 sequence is 16 residues long. The CDR3 protein is CASSRDRVSGANVLTF. CDR3 DNA: TGTGCCAGCAGCCGGGACAGAGTCTCTGGGGCCAACGTCCTGACTTTC.